Below, one T cell receptor beta chain is given with its context. What it binds is not known. Profiled with immunoSEQ multiplex PCR; TCRdb holds only in-frame clones, not every one. The sample carries fewer than 65,000 clones, approximately 86% recorded once. The entry originates in a study of lymphopenia after photon versus proton radiotherapy. Broader study findings: After the lymphocyte nadir, photon-treated repertoires showed oligoclonal expansion, especially of CD8+ Temra cells. A bigger post-nadir fall in TCR diversity correlated inversely with survival time in deceased patients.

The V gene's germline CDR1 is LNHDA and CDR2 SQIVND (reference sequence). The CDR3 runs 13 residues. The V end lost 10 bases, the J end lost 7 bases, and 14 bases lay between the germline ends. Specimen: peripheral blood, collected from a patient treated with photon-based radiotherapy. The sequence was obtained from a man between 40 and 49 years old with gastric cancer. The chain links TRBV19 to TRBJ1-6; D possibly corresponds to TRBD1 (5 bases). The CDR3 DNA follows: TGTGCCACTACGCAGGGCCCCAATTCACCCCTCCACTTT. It encodes CATTQGPNSPLHF.